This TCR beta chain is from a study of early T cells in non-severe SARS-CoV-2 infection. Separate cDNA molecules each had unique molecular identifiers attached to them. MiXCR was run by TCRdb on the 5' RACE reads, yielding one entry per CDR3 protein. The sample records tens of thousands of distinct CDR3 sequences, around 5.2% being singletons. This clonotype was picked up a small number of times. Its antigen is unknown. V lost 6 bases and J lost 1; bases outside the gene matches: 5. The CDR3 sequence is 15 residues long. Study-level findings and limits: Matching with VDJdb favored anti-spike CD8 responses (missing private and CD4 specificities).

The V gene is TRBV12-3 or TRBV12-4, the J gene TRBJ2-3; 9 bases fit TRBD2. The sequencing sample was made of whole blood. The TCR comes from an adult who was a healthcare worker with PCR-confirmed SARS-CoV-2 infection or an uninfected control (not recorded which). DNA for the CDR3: TGTGCCAGCAGGTCCCGACTAGCGGGCACAGATACGCAGTATTTT. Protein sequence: CASRSRLAGTDTQYF.